The 10 T cell receptor beta chains in this list originate from one sample, sequenced in a study of control samples from healthy donors and cancer patients. Generated by immunoSEQ multiplex PCR, the TCRdb table keeps only in-frame clones and is missing some. Here the sample spans roughly 60,000 clones, 85% to 95% being singletons. Sample: blood. The receptors come from a man between 25 and 39 years old in good health.

This chain links TRBV5-1 with TRBJ1-3, with D unresolved. Trimming cost V 0 bases and J 0 bases, with 13 bases left between them. The germline gives CDR1 SGHRS, CDR2 YFSETQ. The CDR3 length is 17 residues. CDR3 amino acids: CASSLASGGVSGNTIYF. As DNA, the CDR3 is TGCGCCAGCAGCTTGGCGTCTGGCGGGGTCTCTGGAAACACCATATATTTT.

The chain is built from TRBV4-1 and TRBJ2-2; D possibly matches TRBD1 or TRBD2 (7 bases each). Germline assignment: CDR1 MGHRA and CDR2 YSYEKL. V gave up 3 bases and J gave up 6 bases, with 11 bases separating them. The CDR3 length is 14 residues. CDR3 protein: CASSQPGGAGELFF. The CDR3 DNA follows: TGCGCCAGCAGCCAGCCAGGGGGGGCCGGGGAGCTGTTTTTT.

The V call is TRBV3-1 (or the pseudogene TRBV3-2), the J call TRBJ1-6; the D gene is possibly TRBD1 (5 bases). From germline, CDR1 is LGHDT and CDR2 YNNKEL (reference sequence). The CDR3 runs to 15 residues. V was clipped by 4 bases and J by 6 bases, with 13 bases between them. The CDR3 region has the DNA TGTGCCAGCAGCCGCCGACAGAGTCCTAATTCACCCCTCCACTTT. This translates into CASSRRQSPNSPLHF.

J is TRBJ1-6 and V is TRBV3-1 (or the pseudogene TRBV3-2); TRBD1 matches at 10 bases. The CDR3 is made up of 15 amino acids. V shed 4 bases, J shed 6 bases, and the junction held 3 bases outside the gene matches. Germline values: CDR1 LGHDT, CDR2 YNNKEL (reference sequence). The CDR3: CASSPRDRGNSPLHF. The DNA for the CDR3 is TGTGCCAGCAGCCCCCGGGACAGGGGTAATTCACCCCTCCACTTT.

The chain combines TRBV7-6 with TRBJ2-3; no reliable D call. CDR3 size: 14 residues. The V end lost 5 bases, the J end lost 0 bases, and 9 bases lay between the germline ends. Germline V lookup: CDR1 SGHVS, CDR2 FNYEAQ. The CDR3: CASSLLYSTDTQYF. DNA of the CDR3: TGTGCCAGCAGCCTACTCTATAGCACAGATACGCAGTATTTT.

The chain employs TRBV9 and TRBJ2-5, with 8 bases identical to TRBD1. Germline loops: CDR1 SGDLS, CDR2 YYNGEE. The J segment lost 5 bases and the V segment lost 0 bases, leaving 3 bases of the junction unmatched. The CDR3 spans 14 residues. CDR3 DNA: TGTGCCAGCAGCGTAGGGACAGGGATGGAGACCCAGTACTTC. Its protein product is CASSVGTGMETQYF.

The chain links TRBV10-3 to TRBJ1-1; no firm D call. V lost 3 bases and J lost 1, with 9 bases in between. There are 14 residues in the CDR3. The germline V gene encodes CDR1 ENHRY and CDR2 SYGVKD. CDR3 amino acids: CAISDPGKNTEAFF. DNA for the CDR3: TGTGCCATCAGTGACCCCGGGAAGAACACTGAAGCTTTCTTT.

V is TRBV7-9 and J is TRBJ1-2; perhaps TRBD1 as D (6 bases). This CDR3 region has 13 residues. In germline, CDR1 is SEHNR, CDR2 FQNEAQ (reference sequence). The ends were cut back, 7 bases at V and 2 bases at J, with 11 bases in the middle. The DNA of the CDR3 is TGTGCCAGCACTGGGGGCCAGAACTATGGCTACACCTTC. It translates to CASTGGQNYGYTF.

The V gene is TRBV11-3, the J gene TRBJ2-7; D not certain. Per the germline V gene, CDR1 is SGHNT and CDR2 is YENEEA. The V gene lost 4 bases and the J gene lost 3 bases, with 10 bases spanning the gap. This CDR3 comprises 13 residues. The CDR3: CASSSGGDYEQYF. The CDR3 DNA sequence: TGTGCCAGCAGCTCTGGTGGGGACTACGAGCAGTACTTC.

This chain joins TRBV30 and TRBJ2-7, with 9 bases fitting TRBD1. Germline V lookup: CDR1 GTSNPN, CDR2 SVGIG (reference sequence). The CDR3 covers 14 residues. V dropped 2 bases and J dropped 5; count of bases not matched to a gene: 7. The CDR3 is CAWSPGQGYHEQYF. CDR3 coding DNA: TGTGCCTGGAGTCCCGGACAGGGGTACCACGAGCAGTACTTC.